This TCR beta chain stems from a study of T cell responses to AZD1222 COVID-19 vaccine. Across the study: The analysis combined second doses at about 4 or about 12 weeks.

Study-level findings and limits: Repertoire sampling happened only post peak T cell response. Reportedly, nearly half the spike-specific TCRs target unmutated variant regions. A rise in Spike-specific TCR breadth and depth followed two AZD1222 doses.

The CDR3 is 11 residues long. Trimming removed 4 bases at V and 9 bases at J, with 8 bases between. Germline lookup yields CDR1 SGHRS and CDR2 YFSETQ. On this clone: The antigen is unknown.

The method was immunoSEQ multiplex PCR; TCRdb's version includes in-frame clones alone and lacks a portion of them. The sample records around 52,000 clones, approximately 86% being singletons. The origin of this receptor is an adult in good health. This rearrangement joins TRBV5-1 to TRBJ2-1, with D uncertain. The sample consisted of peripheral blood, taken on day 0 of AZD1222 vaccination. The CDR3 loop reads CASSASVEQFF. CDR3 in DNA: TGCGCCAGCAGCGCAAGTGTTGAGCAGTTCTTC.